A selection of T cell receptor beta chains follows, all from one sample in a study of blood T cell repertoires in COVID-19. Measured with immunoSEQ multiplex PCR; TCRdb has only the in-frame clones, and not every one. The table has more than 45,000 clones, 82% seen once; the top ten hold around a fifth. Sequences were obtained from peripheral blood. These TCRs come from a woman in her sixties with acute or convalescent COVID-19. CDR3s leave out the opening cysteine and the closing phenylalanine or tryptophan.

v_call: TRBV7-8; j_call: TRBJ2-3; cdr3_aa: ASSKHRRDRGEDTQY
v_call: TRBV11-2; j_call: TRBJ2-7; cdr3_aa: ASSPSIGTTKQY
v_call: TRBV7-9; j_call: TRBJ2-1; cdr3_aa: ASSSRTGMREQF
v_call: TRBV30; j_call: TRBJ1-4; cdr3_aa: AWSLTGGDEKLF
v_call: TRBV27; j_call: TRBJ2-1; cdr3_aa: ASSEPGQGSDEQF
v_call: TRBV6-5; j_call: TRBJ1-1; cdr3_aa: ASSYHGGGSTEAF
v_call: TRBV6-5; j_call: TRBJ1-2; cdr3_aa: ASRRQGARYGYT
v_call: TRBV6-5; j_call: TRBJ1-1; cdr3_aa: ASSYYTGAPEAF
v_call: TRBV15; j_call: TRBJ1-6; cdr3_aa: ATARDRGRTGNSPLH
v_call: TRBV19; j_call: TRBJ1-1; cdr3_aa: ASRTTSEAF
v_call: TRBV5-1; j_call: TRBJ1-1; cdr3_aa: ASSWRQGGTEAF
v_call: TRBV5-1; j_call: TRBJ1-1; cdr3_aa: ASSYQGNGNTEAF
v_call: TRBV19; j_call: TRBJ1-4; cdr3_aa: ASRPVDRVNEKLF